The subject of this entry is one T cell receptor beta chain. Its antigen remains unidentified. This table comes from immunoSEQ multiplex PCR, and its TCRdb copy is limited to in-frame clones, with some not included. The data contain more than 75,000 clones, 91% of them singletons. The data belong to a study of T cell responses to AZD1222 COVID-19 vaccine. Pooling covered second doses at about 4 or about 12 weeks. Study observations and caveats: Among vaccine-associated CD4 TCRs, coverage spanned spike, with dominance at 160-218 and 743-854. Unmutated variant regions reportedly attract nearly half of all spike-specific TCRs.

Germline V CDR1 and CDR2: KGHSH, LQKENI. This CDR3 has 13 residues. V dropped 3 bases and J dropped 1 base, with 6 bases sitting between them. This TCR came from an adult who received the AZD1222 COVID-19 vaccine. This chain links TRBV18 with TRBJ1-1; D ambiguous. The sample was peripheral blood, taken 28 days after the second AZD1222 dose. The CDR3 spells CASSPGTNTEAFF. The CDR3 nucleotides are TGTGCCAGCTCACCGGGAACGAACACTGAAGCTTTCTTT.